This T cell receptor beta chain appears in the sequencing data of a study of blood T cell repertoires in COVID-19. Overall study context: Each recovered donor of Cohort 3 presented with two negative PCRs, clearance, or symptom resolution. PBMCs, B-cell-depleted T cells, or T cells provided the cDNA or gDNA that made up the material. Samples of COVID-19 (acute and convalescent) were obtained from the United States, Italy and Spain.

Across 24 US areas, participants ranged in age from about 18 to 90 years. Germline loops: CDR1 MNHEY, CDR2 SVGAGI. Trimming removed 7 bases at V and 0 bases at J, with 13 bases between. The CDR3 consists of 15 residues. TCRdb keeps only in-frame clones here, not all; method: immunoSEQ multiplex PCR. The sample records fewer than 350,000 clones, approximately 90% being singletons. Only one count was recorded for this clone. The sequence was obtained from an older woman in a cohort exposed to, infected with or recovered from COVID-19 (not recorded which). The sequencing sample was made of PBMCs or T cells enriched from blood (not recorded which). V is TRBV6-5 and J is TRBJ1-5, with D possibly matching TRBD1 (5 bases). The CDR3 sequence is CASTQRGSSNQPQHF. DNA of the CDR3: TGTGCCAGCACCCAAAGGGGCAGTAGCAATCAGCCCCAGCATTTT.